These 8 T cell receptor beta chains share one sample of origin, sequenced in a study of vaccination and CD4 T cells after COVID-19. Stated treatment: approximately 10-day PBMC culture with coronavirus spike peptide pools or control peptides (ViraFEST assay). The assay that was used to sequence DNA from cultured CD4+ T cells was the Oncomine TCR Beta short-read assay. TCRdb itself ran the PCR reads through MiXCR, one entry per CDR3 protein. Altogether around 13,000 distinct CDR3 sequences are present, roughly 26% being singletons, with the ten largest covering about 29%. These receptors' antigens are unknown. The source was CD4+ T cells from blood, cultured in vitro, collected before SARS-CoV-2 vaccination. Receptor source: a human donor who received a COVID-19 vaccine.

The rearrangement links TRBV10-3 to TRBJ1-1, with 7 bases that match TRBD1. Germline V gives CDR1 ENHRY, CDR2 SYGVKD. The length of the CDR3 is 15 residues. V was clipped by 3 bases and J by 5 bases; unmatched bases: 9. CDR3 sequence reads: CAISERQGSWTEAFF. As DNA, the CDR3 is TGTGCCATCAGTGAAAGACAGGGTTCATGGACTGAAGCTTTCTTT.

The gene calls are TRBV19 and TRBJ1-1, with TRBD1 as a possible D gene (5 bases). In germline, CDR1 is LNHDA, CDR2 SQIVND (reference sequence). V lost 5 bases and J lost 1, with 11 bases in between. This CDR3 is 14 amino acids long. In nucleotides, the CDR3 is TGTGCCAGTAGTCCCGGGGCCGCGAACACTGAAGCTTTCTTT. This gives the protein CASSPGAANTEAFF. Complete variable domain (other parts from reference TRBV19 and TRBJ1-1): DGGITQSPKYLFRKEGQNVTLSCEQNLNHDAMYWYRQDPGQGLRLIYYSQIVNDFQKGDIAEGYSVSREKKESFPLTVTSAQKNPTAFYLCASSPGAANTEAFFGQGTRLTVV.

This clonotype was detected a few times. The chain has TRBV19 and TRBJ1-1; TRBD1 is a possible D gene (5 bases). Germline V lookup: CDR1 LNHDA, CDR2 SQIVND (reference sequence). Trimming removed 5 bases at V and 2 bases at J, with 15 bases between. This CDR3 region has 15 residues. Here the CDR3 reads CASSPLGQVNTEAFF. The CDR3 DNA reads as TGTGCCAGTAGTCCCTTGGGGCAGGTTAACACTGAAGCTTTCTTT.

Only a few counts were recorded for this clonotype. The rearrangement links TRBV20-1 to TRBJ2-5; TRBD1 might be the D (7 bases). Trimming removed 0 bases at V and 4 bases at J, with 18 bases between. The length of the CDR3 is 16 residues. Germline V gene data show CDR1 as DFQATT and CDR2 as SNEGSKA (reference sequence). CDR3 residues: CSARDPKAGGRETQYF. The CDR3 bases are TGCAGTGCTAGAGATCCTAAGGCAGGGGGGCGAGAGACCCAGTACTTC.

The CDR3 protein is CSARTGGNEKLFF. Written as DNA, the CDR3 is TGCAGTGCTAGGACAGGGGGTAATGAAAAACTGTTTTTT. V is TRBV20-1 and J is TRBJ1-4, with TRBD1 identical over 9 bases. The CDR3 spans 13 residues. From germline, CDR1 is DFQATT and CDR2 SNEGSKA (reference sequence). V shed 3 bases, J shed 4 bases, and the junction held 0 bases outside the gene matches.

The chain carries TRBV25-1 and TRBJ2-7; the D gene is possibly TRBD1 (6 bases). V was shortened by 2 bases and J by 3 bases, with 8 bases between the two germline ends. Germline V lookup: CDR1 MGHDK, CDR2 SYGVNS. CDR3 size: 13 residues. The CDR3 nucleotides are TGTGCCAGCAGTGAAACAGGGTACTACGAGCAGTACTTC. It codes for CASSETGYYEQYF.

This clonotype was recorded a few times. J is TRBJ1-1 and V is TRBV6-5; D may be TRBD1 (6 bases). Germline CDR1 MNHEY, CDR2 SVGAGI. The CDR3 covers 16 residues. Deletions cut 3 bases from V and 0 bases from J, with 14 bases between. CDR3 sequence (DNA): TGTGCCAGCAGTTATCTTGACAGGACAATGAACACTGAAGCTTTCTTT. Its protein is CASSYLDRTMNTEAFF.

This chain links TRBV4-1 with TRBJ1-1; 7 positions match TRBD1. The germline V gene has CDR1 MGHRA and CDR2 YSYEKL. The V gene end was trimmed by 3 bases and the J gene end by 1 base; junction bases not matched to a gene: 5. CDR3 length equals 15 residues. This CDR3 reads CASSHPQGRNTEAFF. The CDR3 nucleotides are TGCGCCAGCAGCCACCCACAGGGGAGGAACACTGAAGCTTTCTTT.